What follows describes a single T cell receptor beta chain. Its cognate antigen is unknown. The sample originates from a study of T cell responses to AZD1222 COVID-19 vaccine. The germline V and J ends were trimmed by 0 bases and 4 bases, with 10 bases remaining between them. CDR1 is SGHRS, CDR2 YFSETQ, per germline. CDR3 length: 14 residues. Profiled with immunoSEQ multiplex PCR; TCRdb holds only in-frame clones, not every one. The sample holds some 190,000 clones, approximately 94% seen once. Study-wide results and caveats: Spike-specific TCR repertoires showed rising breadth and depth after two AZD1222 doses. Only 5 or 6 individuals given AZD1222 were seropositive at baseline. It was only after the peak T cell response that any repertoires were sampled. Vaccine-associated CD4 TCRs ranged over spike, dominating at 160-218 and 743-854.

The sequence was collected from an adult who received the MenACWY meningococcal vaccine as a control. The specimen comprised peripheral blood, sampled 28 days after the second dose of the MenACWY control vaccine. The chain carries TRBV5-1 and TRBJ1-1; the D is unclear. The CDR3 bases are TGCGCCAGCAGCTTGGAGGGTTATACCACTGAAGCTTTCTTT. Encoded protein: CASSLEGYTTEAFF. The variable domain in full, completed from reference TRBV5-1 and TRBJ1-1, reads KAGVTQTPRYLIKTRGQQVTLSCSPISGHRSVSWYQQTPGQGLQFLFEYFSETQRNKGNFPGRFSGRQFSNSRSEMNVSTLELGDSALYLCASSLEGYTTEAFFGQGTRLTVV.